This T cell receptor beta chain came from a study of cytomegalovirus exposure and HLA in healthy donors. Study-level background: Genotyping of about 400 donors showed that about 83% belonged to the Caucasian-associated ancestry cluster. Study-wide points: TCR beta chain V- and J-gene trimming was linked, in a later analysis, to a missense variant in DCLRE1C. In an earlier analysis, in about 530 donors, most V segments appeared productive either ~87% or ~30% of the time. The majority of TCR sequences were rare, yet some public TCRs appeared in many donors.

Remarks on this clone: Its specificity is unknown.

Unmatched junction bases numbered 2, after V lost 4 bases and J lost 4 bases. The CDR3 loop spans 14 amino acids. Per germline, CDR1 SGHRS and CDR2 YFSETQ. The PCR employed 60 Vbeta primers together with 13 Jbeta primers. TCRdb's copy holds only in-frame clones and misses some; the assay was immunoSEQ multiplex PCR. Of about 130,000 clones listed, 75% to 85% are singletons. The sample consisted of PBMCs. The chain carries TRBV5-1 and TRBJ2-2, with TRBD1 matching over 9 bases. The sequence derives from a woman aged 45-65 years in good health and CMV-seropositive. CDR3 amino acids: CASSLQGATGELFF. The CDR3 DNA is TGCGCCAGCAGCCTACAGGGGGCCACCGGGGAGCTGTTTTTT. Complete variable domain (other parts from reference TRBV5-1 and TRBJ2-2): KAGVTQTPRYLIKTRGQQVTLSCSPISGHRSVSWYQQTPGQGLQFLFEYFSETQRNKGNFPGRFSGRQFSNSRSEMNVSTLELGDSALYLCASSLQGATGELFFGEGSRLTVL.